Sequencing of this T cell receptor beta chain was carried out in a study of T cells in Graves' hyperthyroidism and ophthalmopathy. TCR beta CDR3 sequences were amplified from RNA transcripts. First-round RT-PCR with HTBI primers amplified the TCR CDR3 region. MiXCR, run by TCRdb on the multiplex PCR reads, gives a single entry per CDR3 protein. The sample records around 380,000 distinct CDR3 sequences, approximately 13% being singletons. Study-level findings and limits: Researchers found most expanded thyroid clonotypes above 0.001 in blood as well.

Patients with uncontrolled infections, other autoimmune diseases, pregnancy or lactation were excluded. PBMCs were sourced from about 10 ml fresh peripheral blood. This clonotype was found many times. Its antigen is unknown. This CDR3 has 12 amino acids. In germline, CDR1 is DFQATT, CDR2 SNEGSKA (reference sequence). With 6 bases removed from V and 4 bases from J, the gap between germline ends came to 10 bases. Sequenced sample: blood. The chain joins TRBV20-1 to TRBJ1-5; perhaps TRBD1 as D (6 bases). The clonotype was recovered from a young man with Graves' hyperthyroidism that later progressed to Graves' ophthalmopathy. Here the CDR3 DNA reads TGCAGTGCAGGGGGGCTAAATCAGCCCCAGCATTTT. This translates into CSAGGLNQPQHF.